Listed below are T cell receptor beta chains from one sample, sequenced in a study of T cells in Graves' hyperthyroidism and ophthalmopathy. Each CDR3 protein gets one entry after TCRdb re-called the multiplex PCR reads with MiXCR. The sample comprises some 440,000 distinct CDR3 sequences, around a sixth of which are singletons, and about 14% rests with the top ten. The specimen sequenced was blood. Receptors originate from a woman aged 18-29 years with Graves' hyperthyroidism. Both conserved end residues are part of each CDR3. Fields, in order: clone size, J gene, V gene, CDR3 length, D gene, CDR3 protein, CDR3 DNA. D genes are given only for firm matches. Clone sizes are given selectively: once, few, many, or a class where the clone is expanded.

few	TRBJ2-7	TRBV9	15	TRBD1	CASSRGQGPFYEQYF	TGTGCCAGCAGCCGGGGACAGGGCCCCTTCTACGAGCAGTACTTC
-	TRBJ1-3	TRBV20-1	16	TRBD1	CSATPRGQGAGNTIYF	TGCAGTGCTACACCGAGAGGACAGGGCGCTGGAAACACCATATATTTT
-	TRBJ1-1	TRBV20-1	12	TRBD1	CSATGTGTQAFF	TGCAGTGCTACCGGGACAGGGACCCAAGCTTTCTTT
few	TRBJ2-4	TRBV6-2/TRBV6-3	15	-	CASSPMGVAKNIQYF	TGTGCCAGCAGTCCCATGGGGGTAGCCAAAAACATTCAGTACTTC
many	TRBJ2-5	TRBV20-1	15	TRBD2	CSGSSGGWYQETQYF	TGCAGTGGGAGTAGCGGGGGCTGGTACCAAGAGACCCAGTACTTC
-	TRBJ1-2	TRBV29-1	13	-	CSVVDRNNYGYTF	TGCAGCGTTGTGGACAGAAATAACTATGGCTACACCTTC
-	TRBJ2-3	TRBV20-1	15	TRBD2	CSARDLGLLTDTQYF	TGCAGTGCTAGAGATCTGGGACTACTCACAGATACGCAGTATTTT
-	TRBJ1-1	TRBV19	13	TRBD1	CAIIGTENTEAFF	TGTGCCATAATCGGGACAGAGAACACTGAAGCTTTCTTT
many	TRBJ2-5	TRBV20-1	17	TRBD1	CSAREDRGHDFGETQYF	TGCAGTGCTAGGGAAGACAGGGGACACGACTTTGGTGAGACCCAGTACTTC
few	TRBJ2-1	TRBV4-3	18	-	CASSQEASRVSKRDEQFF	TGCGCCAGCAGCCAAGAGGCATCCAGGGTTTCCAAACGCGATGAGCAGTTCTTC
many	TRBJ2-3	TRBV11-2	12	-	CASSQTTDTQYF	TGTGCCAGCAGCCAGACCACAGATACGCAGTATTTT
many	TRBJ2-7	TRBV12-3/TRBV12-4	14	TRBD1	CASSRTGGPYEQYF	TGTGCCAGCAGCCGGACAGGGGGCCCCTACGAGCAGTACTTC
many	TRBJ2-5	TRBV20-1	14	TRBD2	CSATSGGAFETQYF	TGCAGTGCTACAAGCGGGGGGGCCTTCGAGACCCAGTACTTC
many	TRBJ2-1	TRBV10-3	14	-	CAITPGRSYNEQFF	TGTGCCATCACCCCAGGGCGGTCCTACAATGAGCAGTTCTTC
many	TRBJ1-1	TRBV3-1	15	-	CASSQEYRRNTEAFF	TGTGCCAGCAGCCAAGAATACAGGAGGAACACTGAAGCTTTCTTT
many	TRBJ2-1	TRBV28	16	TRBD2	CASSPVGSGSSNEQFF	TGTGCCAGCAGCCCTGTCGGCAGCGGGAGTAGTAATGAGCAGTTCTTC
many	TRBJ2-2	TRBV18	17	-	CASSPLDHTANTGELFF	TGTGCCAGCTCACCTCTTGACCATACCGCGAACACCGGGGAGCTGTTTTTT
few	TRBJ2-7	TRBV29-1	12	-	CSVEDRVYEQYF	TGCAGCGTTGAAGACCGCGTTTACGAGCAGTACTTC
-	TRBJ1-5	TRBV19	15	-	CATRSQLGGNQPQHF	TGTGCCACTAGGTCTCAATTGGGGGGCAATCAGCCCCAGCATTTT
-	TRBJ2-4	TRBV5-1	15	-	CASSLLGKGENIQYF	TGCGCCAGCAGCTTGCTGGGGAAGGGGGAAAACATTCAGTACTTC
many	TRBJ2-7	TRBV7-9	14	-	CASSLPRDPYEQYF	TGTGCCAGCAGCTTACCCCGGGACCCGTACGAGCAGTACTTC
many	TRBJ1-6	TRBV20-1	13	TRBD1	CSARTGGRSPLHF	TGCAGTGCTAGGACAGGGGGAAGATCACCCCTCCACTTT
many	TRBJ1-6	TRBV18	15	-	CASSPESRVLSPLHF	TGTGCCAGCTCACCAGAGTCGAGGGTCCTTTCACCCCTCCACTTT
once	TRBJ1-5	TRBV28	11	-	CASSRDQPQHF	TGTGCCAGCAGTAGAGATCAGCCCCAGCATTTT
-	TRBJ2-1	TRBV7-3	15	TRBD1	CASSSPGQGRNEQFF	TGTGCCAGCAGCTCCCCCGGACAGGGGAGGAATGAGCAGTTCTTC
many	TRBJ2-3	TRBV11-2	17	TRBD2	CASSLDSGRGAADTQYF	TGTGCCAGCAGCTTAGATTCTGGGCGGGGGGCCGCAGATACGCAGTATTTT
-	TRBJ2-2	TRBV7-2	14	TRBD1	CAGARQGGTRELFF	TGTGCCGGAGCTCGACAGGGGGGCACCAGGGAGCTGTTTTTT
many	TRBJ1-1	TRBV7-3	14	-	CASGSGHRGIEAFF	TGTGCCAGCGGATCGGGTCACCGGGGGATTGAAGCTTTCTTT
few	TRBJ1-1	TRBV29-1	14	-	CSVSPKGVGTEAFF	TGCAGCGTTAGCCCCAAGGGTGTGGGGACTGAAGCTTTCTTT
many	TRBJ1-1	TRBV7-9	15	-	CASSPSGGRNTEAFF	TGTGCCAGCAGTCCCAGCGGGGGGCGGAACACTGAAGCTTTCTTT
many	TRBJ1-2	TRBV29-1	14	-	CSVTDVAPNYGYTF	TGCAGCGTTACTGACGTAGCCCCTAACTATGGCTACACCTTC
medium-sized	TRBJ2-5	TRBV7-9	16	-	CASSLGRGEYQETQYF	TGTGCCAGCAGCTTAGGCAGGGGGGAATACCAAGAGACCCAGTACTTC
many	TRBJ2-7	TRBV18	12	-	CASSLAEYEQYF	TGTGCCAGCTCACTGGCAGAGTACGAGCAGTACTTC
many	TRBJ2-7	TRBV28	14	-	CASSFLTSRDEQYF	TGTGCCAGCAGTTTTTTGACATCTCGGGACGAGCAGTACTTC
many	TRBJ2-1	TRBV7-9	19	-	CASSLAGRTASSSYNEQFF	TGTGCCAGCAGCTTAGCGGGGCGAACGGCATCGAGCTCCTACAATGAGCAGTTCTTC
few	TRBJ1-5	TRBV6-1	14	-	CASSGLGGPEPQHF	TGTGCCAGCAGCGGACTCGGGGGCCCGGAACCCCAGCATTTT